This is a list of T cell receptor beta chains from one sample in a study of shared clonotypes between healthy human individuals. Generated by immunoSEQ multiplex PCR, the TCRdb table keeps only in-frame clones and is missing some. Seen here are some 1.1 million clones, 77% observed once, and the top ten hold 0.89%. The specimen sequenced was memory CD4+ T cells from PBMCs. The source of these receptors is a young man in good health. Some clones in this sample may be carry-over from other donors' samples. Both conserved end residues are part of each CDR3. Each record gives: J gene, V gene, CDR3 protein.

j_call: TRBJ2-3
v_call: TRBV7-6
cdr3_aa: CASSFRLAGDTQYF

j_call: TRBJ1-1
v_call: TRBV28
cdr3_aa: CASSTPILDAFF

j_call: TRBJ2-7
v_call: TRBV28
cdr3_aa: CASTRYYEQYF

j_call: TRBJ2-1
v_call: TRBV7-3
cdr3_aa: CASSPDLEGEQFF

j_call: TRBJ2-7
v_call: TRBV19
cdr3_aa: CASTPPHEQYF

j_call: TRBJ1-4
v_call: TRBV25-1
cdr3_aa: CASSEYPHLFF

j_call: TRBJ2-5
v_call: TRBV5-1
cdr3_aa: CASSPRGQGARETQYF

j_call: TRBJ1-3
v_call: TRBV18
cdr3_aa: CASSPEVGNTIYF

j_call: TRBJ2-2
v_call: TRBV18
cdr3_aa: CASSPLKTGELFF

j_call: TRBJ2-5
v_call: TRBV18
cdr3_aa: CASSPWGYGRANQETQYF

j_call: TRBJ1-1
v_call: TRBV9
cdr3_aa: CASSPQSLNTEAFF

j_call: TRBJ1-1
v_call: TRBV25-1
cdr3_aa: CASRAQGTVNTEAFF

j_call: TRBJ2-5
v_call: TRBV7-7
cdr3_aa: CASSLASGGQETQYF

j_call: TRBJ2-3
v_call: TRBV5-8
cdr3_aa: CASSPRTGEDTQYF

j_call: TRBJ2-7
v_call: TRBV27
cdr3_aa: CASSRDRGDYYEQYF

j_call: TRBJ1-1
v_call: TRBV7-9
cdr3_aa: CASSLNTGTNTEAFF

j_call: TRBJ2-3
v_call: TRBV29-1
cdr3_aa: CSARLWDDYTQYF

j_call: TRBJ2-5
v_call: TRBV19
cdr3_aa: CASSMGRQGSEETQYF

j_call: TRBJ2-3
v_call: TRBV7-3
cdr3_aa: CASSLTASSTDTQYF

j_call: TRBJ2-7
v_call: TRBV10-3
cdr3_aa: CAISASGGTSDRGYEQYF

j_call: TRBJ2-1
v_call: TRBV1
cdr3_aa: CTSSRGGGAQGLAENNEQFF

j_call: TRBJ1-3
v_call: TRBV7-3
cdr3_aa: CASSLLGGSGNTIYF

j_call: TRBJ2-7
v_call: TRBV4-1
cdr3_aa: CASSHNREKYEQYF

j_call: TRBJ2-1
v_call: TRBV28
cdr3_aa: CASNGELPLQDNEQFF

j_call: TRBJ2-3
v_call: TRBV28
cdr3_aa: CASSLFSSTDTQYF

j_call: TRBJ2-1
v_call: TRBV5-4
cdr3_aa: CASSYRDLDEQFF

j_call: TRBJ2-2
v_call: TRBV19
cdr3_aa: CASSITGGTGELFF

j_call: TRBJ1-5
v_call: TRBV5-4
cdr3_aa: CASSWRGVVFNQPQHF

j_call: TRBJ2-1
v_call: TRBV5-4
cdr3_aa: CASSLRQSYNEQFF

j_call: TRBJ1-2
v_call: TRBV30
cdr3_aa: CAWSVSWDGGGNGYTF

j_call: TRBJ1-2
v_call: TRBV27
cdr3_aa: CASSGRQTRYTF

j_call: TRBJ1-5
v_call: TRBV30
cdr3_aa: CAWSVSGLNQPQHF

j_call: TRBJ1-5
v_call: TRBV15
cdr3_aa: CATSRDYSNQPQHF

j_call: TRBJ1-5
v_call: TRBV2
cdr3_aa: CASRWDSNQPQHF

j_call: TRBJ1-2
v_call: TRBV30
cdr3_aa: CAGNPGTGYGYTF

j_call: TRBJ1-2
v_call: TRBV28
cdr3_aa: CATGRNYGYTF

j_call: TRBJ2-5
v_call: TRBV6-6
cdr3_aa: CASRDDGPTQYF

j_call: TRBJ2-7
v_call: TRBV7-8
cdr3_aa: CASSLAGGLGEQYF

j_call: TRBJ2-3
v_call: TRBV29-1
cdr3_aa: CSVDWGAGDTQYF

j_call: TRBJ2-6
v_call: TRBV30
cdr3_aa: CACRTRASGANVLTF

j_call: TRBJ1-2
v_call: TRBV7-9
cdr3_aa: CASSPLQGIGNYGYTF

j_call: TRBJ1-1
v_call: TRBV29-1
cdr3_aa: CSVEPSTEAFF

j_call: TRBJ1-1
v_call: TRBV2
cdr3_aa: CASRGTGVAFF

j_call: TRBJ1-2
v_call: TRBV9
cdr3_aa: CASSVEQGGNYGYTF

j_call: TRBJ2-1
v_call: TRBV6-4
cdr3_aa: CASTPEAGGDWEQFF

j_call: TRBJ2-1
v_call: TRBV19
cdr3_aa: CASKAARDVYNEQFF